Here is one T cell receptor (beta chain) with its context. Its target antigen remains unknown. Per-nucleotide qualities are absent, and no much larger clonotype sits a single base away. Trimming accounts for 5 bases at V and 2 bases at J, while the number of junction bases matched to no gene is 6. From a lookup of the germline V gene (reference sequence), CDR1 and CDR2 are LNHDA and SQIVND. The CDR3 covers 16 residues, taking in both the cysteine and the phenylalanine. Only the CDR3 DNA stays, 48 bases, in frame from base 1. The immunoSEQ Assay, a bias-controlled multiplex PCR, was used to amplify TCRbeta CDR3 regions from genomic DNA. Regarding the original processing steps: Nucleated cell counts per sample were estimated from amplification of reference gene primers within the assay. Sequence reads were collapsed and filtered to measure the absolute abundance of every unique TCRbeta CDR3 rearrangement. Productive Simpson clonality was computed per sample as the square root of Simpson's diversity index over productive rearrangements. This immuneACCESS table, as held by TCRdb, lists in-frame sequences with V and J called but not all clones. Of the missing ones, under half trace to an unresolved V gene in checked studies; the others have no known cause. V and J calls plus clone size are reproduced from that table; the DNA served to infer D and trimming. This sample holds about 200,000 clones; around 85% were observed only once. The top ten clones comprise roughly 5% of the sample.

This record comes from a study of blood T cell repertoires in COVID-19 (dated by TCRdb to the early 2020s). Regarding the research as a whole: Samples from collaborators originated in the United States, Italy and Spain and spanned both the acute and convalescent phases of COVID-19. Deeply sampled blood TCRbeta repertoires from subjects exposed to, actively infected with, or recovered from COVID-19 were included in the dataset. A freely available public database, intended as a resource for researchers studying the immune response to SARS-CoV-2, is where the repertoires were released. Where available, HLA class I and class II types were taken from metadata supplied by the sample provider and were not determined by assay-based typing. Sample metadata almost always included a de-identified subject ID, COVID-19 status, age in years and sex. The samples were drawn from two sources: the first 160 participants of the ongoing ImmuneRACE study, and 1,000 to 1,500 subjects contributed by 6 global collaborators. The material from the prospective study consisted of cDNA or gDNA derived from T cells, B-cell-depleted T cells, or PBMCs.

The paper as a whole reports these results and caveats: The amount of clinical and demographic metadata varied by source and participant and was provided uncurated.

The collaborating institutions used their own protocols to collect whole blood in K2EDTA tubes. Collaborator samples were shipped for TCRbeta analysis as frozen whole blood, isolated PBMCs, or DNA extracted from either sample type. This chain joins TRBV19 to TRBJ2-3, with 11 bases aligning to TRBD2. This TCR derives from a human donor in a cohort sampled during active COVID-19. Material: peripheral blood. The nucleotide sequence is TGTGCCAGTAGTTCGGTGGGACTAGCGGCCACAGATACGCAGTATTTT. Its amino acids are CASSSVGLAATDTQYF.